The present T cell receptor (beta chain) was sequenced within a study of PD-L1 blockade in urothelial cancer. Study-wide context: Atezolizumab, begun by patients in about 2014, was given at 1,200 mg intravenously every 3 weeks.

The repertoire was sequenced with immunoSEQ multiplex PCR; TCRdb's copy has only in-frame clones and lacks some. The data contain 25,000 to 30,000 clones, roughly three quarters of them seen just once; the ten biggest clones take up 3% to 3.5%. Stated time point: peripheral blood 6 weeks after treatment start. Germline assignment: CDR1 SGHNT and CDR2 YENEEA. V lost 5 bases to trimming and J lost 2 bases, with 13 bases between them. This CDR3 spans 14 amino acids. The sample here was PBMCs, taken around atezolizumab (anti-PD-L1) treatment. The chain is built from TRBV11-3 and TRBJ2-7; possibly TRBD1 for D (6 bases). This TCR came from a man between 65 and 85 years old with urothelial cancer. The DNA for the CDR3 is TGTGCCAGCAGCCCACTGGCAGGGGCCTACGAGCAGTACTTC. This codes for CASSPLAGAYEQYF. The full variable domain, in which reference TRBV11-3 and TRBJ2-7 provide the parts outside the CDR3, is EAGVVQSPRYKIIEKKQPVAFWCNPISGHNTLYWYLQNLGQGPELLIRYENEEAVDDSQLPKDRFSAERLKGVDSTLKIQPAELGDSAVYLCASSPLAGAYEQYFGPGTRLTVT.